The rows below give T cell receptor beta chains drawn from one sample of a study of T cell responses to AZD1222 COVID-19 vaccine. The data were produced by immunoSEQ multiplex PCR, yet TCRdb's version contains in-frame clones alone and is incomplete. This sample has 150,000 to 180,000 clones, with about 87% found just once. This material consisted of peripheral blood, taken on day 0 of AZD1222 vaccination. Every receptor here comes from an adult in good health. Both conserved end residues are part of each CDR3. The order of the fields is D gene, clone size, J gene, V gene, CDR3 protein, CDR3 DNA. D genes are given only for firm matches. Not every row has a clone size; where given, it reads once, few, many or a size class.

D: NA
size: NA
J: TRBJ2-5
V: TRBV18
CDR3: CASSLDFQETQYF
DNA: TGTGCCAGCTCATTGGACTTCCAAGAGACCCAGTACTTC

D: NA
size: NA
J: TRBJ1-4
V: TRBV28
CDR3: CASSLAQREKLFF
DNA: TGTGCCAGCAGTTTAGCCCAAAGGGAAAAACTGTTTTTT

D: NA
size: NA
J: TRBJ1-2
V: TRBV6-5
CDR3: CASSYSTHRGYTF
DNA: TGTGCCAGCAGTTACTCGACGCACCGTGGCTACACCTTC

D: TRBD2
size: once
J: TRBJ2-2
V: TRBV11-3
CDR3: CASSQKTSGTGELFF
DNA: TGTGCCAGCAGCCAAAAGACTAGCGGTACCGGGGAGCTGTTTTTT

D: NA
size: NA
J: TRBJ1-1
V: TRBV15
CDR3: CATSRPTGNTEAFF
DNA: TGTGCCACCAGCAGACCGACAGGGAACACTGAAGCTTTCTTT

D: TRBD2
size: NA
J: TRBJ2-6
V: TRBV7-7
CDR3: CASGQSSGANVLTF
DNA: TGTGCTAGCGGGCAGAGCTCTGGGGCCAACGTCCTGACTTTC

D: NA
size: NA
J: TRBJ2-7
V: TRBV4-2
CDR3: CASSPWGTGQLNPQSPDEQYF
DNA: TGTGCCAGCAGCCCTTGGGGTACCGGGCAGCTGAATCCCCAGTCCCCAGACGAGCAGTACTTC

D: TRBD1
size: NA
J: TRBJ2-7
V: TRBV9
CDR3: CASSAQTGNEQYF
DNA: TGTGCCAGCAGCGCGCAGACAGGGAACGAGCAGTACTTC

D: TRBD1
size: NA
J: TRBJ2-3
V: TRBV3-1/TRBV3-2
CDR3: CASSQDFGQGADTQYF
DNA: TGTGCCAGCAGCCAAGATTTCGGACAGGGGGCGGATACGCAGTATTTT

D: TRBD1
size: NA
J: TRBJ1-5
V: TRBV7-2
CDR3: CASSFSGGANNQPQHF
DNA: TGTGCCAGCAGCTTTTCAGGGGGCGCGAACAATCAGCCCCAGCATTTT

D: TRBD2
size: NA
J: TRBJ2-2
V: TRBV7-2
CDR3: CASSLAGANTGELFF
DNA: TGTGCCAGCAGCTTGGCGGGGGCGAACACCGGGGAGCTGTTTTTT

D: TRBD1
size: few
J: TRBJ1-2
V: TRBV18
CDR3: CASSSGTGNYGYTF
DNA: TGTGCCAGCTCATCAGGGACAGGGAACTATGGCTACACCTTC

D: TRBD1
size: NA
J: TRBJ1-2
V: TRBV4-2
CDR3: CASSSQGDYGYTF
DNA: TGTGCCAGCAGCTCGCAGGGGGACTATGGCTACACCTTC

D: TRBD1
size: NA
J: TRBJ1-2
V: TRBV16
CDR3: CASSQSAGTASNYGYTF
DNA: TGTGCCAGCAGCCAATCGGCCGGGACAGCATCTAACTATGGCTACACCTTC

D: TRBD1
size: once
J: TRBJ2-7
V: TRBV6-2/TRBV6-3
CDR3: CASSSGTVAYEQYF
DNA: TGTGCCAGCAGTTCCGGGACAGTAGCCTACGAGCAGTACTTC

D: NA
size: NA
J: TRBJ2-5
V: TRBV7-2
CDR3: CASSLQIQETQYF
DNA: TGTGCCAGCAGCCTACAAATCCAAGAGACCCAGTACTTC

D: NA
size: NA
J: TRBJ1-3
V: TRBV4-3
CDR3: CASSQSLGRAGNTIYF
DNA: TGCGCCAGCAGCCAATCTCTGGGGAGGGCTGGAAACACCATATATTTT

D: NA
size: few
J: TRBJ1-2
V: TRBV5-5
CDR3: CASSLGDFAGYTF
DNA: TGTGCCAGCAGCTTGGGAGACTTTGCGGGCTACACCTTC

D: TRBD1
size: NA
J: TRBJ2-5
V: TRBV5-4
CDR3: CASGRDRGETQYF
DNA: TGTGCCAGCGGCCGGGACAGGGGAGAGACCCAGTACTTC

D: TRBD1
size: once
J: TRBJ1-2
V: TRBV29-1
CDR3: CSAAGGGNYGYTF
DNA: TGCAGCGCTGCAGGGGGCGGTAACTATGGCTACACCTTC

D: TRBD1
size: NA
J: TRBJ2-1
V: TRBV5-1
CDR3: CASSPEGTGGWNEQFF
DNA: TGCGCCAGCAGCCCCGAAGGGACAGGGGGATGGAATGAGCAGTTCTTC

D: NA
size: NA
J: TRBJ2-7
V: TRBV7-2
CDR3: CASSIHGGPYEQYF
DNA: TGTGCCAGCAGCATACACGGGGGACCCTACGAGCAGTACTTC

D: NA
size: NA
J: TRBJ2-3
V: TRBV23-1
CDR3: CASSQSPGTLTDTQYF
DNA: TGCGCCAGCAGTCAATCTCCCGGGACGTTAACAGATACGCAGTATTTT

D: TRBD1
size: NA
J: TRBJ1-2
V: TRBV4-2
CDR3: CASSQTGDGYTF
DNA: TGTGCCAGCAGCCAGACAGGGGATGGCTACACCTTC

D: NA
size: NA
J: TRBJ1-3
V: TRBV6-5
CDR3: CASSPGLLGNTIYF
DNA: TGTGCCAGCAGCCCAGGGCTGCTTGGAAACACCATATATTTT

D: NA
size: NA
J: TRBJ2-7
V: TRBV7-2
CDR3: CASSNNRAAYEQYF
DNA: TGTGCCAGCAGCAACAACAGGGCCGCCTACGAGCAGTACTTC

D: NA
size: NA
J: TRBJ1-5
V: TRBV6-2/TRBV6-3
CDR3: CASSLTGNLRPQHF
DNA: TGTGCCAGCAGTCTGACAGGCAACCTCCGGCCCCAGCATTTT

D: TRBD1
size: NA
J: TRBJ1-6
V: TRBV25-1
CDR3: CASSEGGQGTSPLHF
DNA: TGTGCCAGCAGTGAGGGAGGACAGGGAACTTCACCCCTCCACTTT

D: NA
size: NA
J: TRBJ1-1
V: TRBV18
CDR3: CASSPNWGSTEAFF
DNA: TGTGCCAGCTCCCCTAATTGGGGCAGCACTGAAGCTTTCTTT

D: TRBD2
size: NA
J: TRBJ2-7
V: TRBV28
CDR3: CASSLVGGGDSYEQYF
DNA: TGTGCCAGCAGTTTAGTTGGCGGGGGAGACTCCTACGAGCAGTACTTC

D: NA
size: once
J: TRBJ1-6
V: TRBV7-8
CDR3: CASSQTLQGSGSPLHF
DNA: TGTGCCAGCAGCCAGACACTACAGGGCTCCGGTTCACCCCTCCACTTT

D: NA
size: NA
J: TRBJ1-1
V: TRBV5-1
CDR3: CASSLQTRGTEAFF
DNA: TGCGCCAGCAGCCTGCAGACACGGGGAACTGAAGCTTTCTTT

D: NA
size: NA
J: TRBJ2-1
V: TRBV3-1/TRBV3-2
CDR3: CASTKRGLYNEQFF
DNA: TGTGCCAGCACAAAGAGGGGCCTTTACAATGAGCAGTTCTTC

D: TRBD2
size: once
J: TRBJ2-1
V: TRBV7-9
CDR3: CASSLGGAGVKQFF
DNA: TGTGCCAGCAGCTTAGGTGGAGCGGGGGTCAAGCAGTTCTTC

D: TRBD1
size: NA
J: TRBJ1-3
V: TRBV5-6
CDR3: CASTRGTGVTSGNTIYF
DNA: TGTGCCAGCACCCGGGGGACAGGAGTAACCTCTGGAAACACCATATATTTT

D: NA
size: NA
J: TRBJ2-7
V: TRBV19
CDR3: CASSISPSGAEQYF
DNA: TGTGCCAGTAGTATTTCTCCCTCCGGAGCCGAGCAGTACTTC

D: TRBD2
size: NA
J: TRBJ2-3
V: TRBV2
CDR3: CASSGGGGVYTDTQYF
DNA: TGTGCCAGCAGTGGCGGGGGAGGGGTGTACACAGATACGCAGTATTTT

D: NA
size: NA
J: TRBJ1-5
V: TRBV11-1
CDR3: CASSLDRTNQPQHF
DNA: TGTGCCAGCAGCTTAGACAGGACGAATCAGCCCCAGCATTTT

D: NA
size: NA
J: TRBJ2-4
V: TRBV29-1
CDR3: CSVGRGRGKNIQYF
DNA: TGCAGCGTTGGGCGGGGTCGGGGTAAAAACATTCAGTACTTC

D: NA
size: few
J: TRBJ1-2
V: TRBV7-9
CDR3: CASSLEGQTGGYTF
DNA: TGTGCCAGCAGCTTAGAGGGACAAACAGGTGGCTACACCTTC

D: NA
size: NA
J: TRBJ2-7
V: TRBV10-3
CDR3: CATSRSGYEQYF
DNA: TGTGCCACCAGCCGGTCGGGGTACGAGCAGTACTTC

D: NA
size: once
J: TRBJ1-1
V: TRBV19
CDR3: CASSDRWTEAFF
DNA: TGTGCCAGTAGTGATAGATGGACTGAAGCTTTCTTT

D: NA
size: NA
J: TRBJ2-1
V: TRBV15
CDR3: CATSRGRGLRNEQFF
DNA: TGTGCCACCAGCAGAGGTCGGGGGTTGCGAAATGAGCAGTTCTTC

D: NA
size: NA
J: TRBJ1-6
V: TRBV3-1/TRBV3-2
CDR3: CASSQAAGNSPLHF
DNA: TGTGCCAGCAGCCAAGCGGCGGGTAATTCACCCCTCCACTTT

D: TRBD1
size: NA
J: TRBJ1-1
V: TRBV14
CDR3: CASSQDITGGWDTEAFF
DNA: TGTGCCAGCAGCCAAGATATCACAGGGGGCTGGGACACTGAAGCTTTCTTT

D: TRBD1
size: NA
J: TRBJ2-5
V: TRBV9
CDR3: CASSLGGQGAFETQYF
DNA: TGTGCCAGCAGCCTCGGCGGACAGGGGGCTTTCGAGACCCAGTACTTC

D: TRBD1
size: NA
J: TRBJ1-5
V: TRBV10-2
CDR3: CASSDLLNPGQDSNQPQHF
DNA: TGCGCCAGCAGTGATCTTTTAAACCCGGGACAGGATAGCAATCAGCCCCAGCATTTT

D: TRBD1
size: NA
J: TRBJ2-3
V: TRBV5-1
CDR3: CASSFGGQGTDTQYF
DNA: TGCGCCAGCAGCTTTGGCGGACAGGGCACAGATACGCAGTATTTT

D: TRBD1
size: NA
J: TRBJ1-2
V: TRBV5-1
CDR3: CASSLTGGANYGYTF
DNA: TGCGCCAGCAGCTTAACAGGGGGAGCTAACTATGGCTACACCTTC

D: NA
size: NA
J: TRBJ2-6
V: TRBV5-1
CDR3: CASSLEFRGPGANVLTF
DNA: TGCGCCAGCAGCTTGGAATTCAGGGGCCCAGGGGCCAACGTCCTGACTTTC

D: NA
size: NA
J: TRBJ1-3
V: TRBV19
CDR3: CASSIGMAGPMSSGNTIYF
DNA: TGTGCCAGTAGTATAGGAATGGCAGGGCCTATGTCCTCTGGAAACACCATATATTTT

D: NA
size: NA
J: TRBJ2-7
V: TRBV28
CDR3: CASSLKLAGIISYEQYF
DNA: TGTGCCAGCAGTTTAAAATTGGCAGGGATAATCTCCTACGAGCAGTACTTC

D: NA
size: NA
J: TRBJ2-1
V: TRBV11-2
CDR3: CASSFLYNEQFF
DNA: TGTGCCAGCAGCTTTTTGTACAATGAGCAGTTCTTC

D: TRBD2
size: NA
J: TRBJ2-3
V: TRBV6-6
CDR3: CASSYGQGGITDTQYF
DNA: TGTGCCAGCAGTTACGGTCAGGGAGGGATCACAGATACGCAGTATTTT

D: NA
size: NA
J: TRBJ1-1
V: TRBV29-1
CDR3: CSVVVVMNTEAFF
DNA: TGCAGCGTTGTAGTAGTGATGAACACTGAAGCTTTCTTT

D: NA
size: NA
J: TRBJ2-5
V: TRBV9
CDR3: CASSVAGVGETQYF
DNA: TGTGCCAGCAGCGTAGCTGGGGTAGGAGAGACCCAGTACTTC

D: TRBD2
size: NA
J: TRBJ2-5
V: TRBV15
CDR3: CATSSRGGETQYF
DNA: TGTGCCACCAGCAGTCGGGGGGGAGAGACCCAGTACTTC

D: NA
size: NA
J: TRBJ2-5
V: TRBV20-1
CDR3: CSASGWGRQETQYF
DNA: TGCAGTGCTAGTGGATGGGGCCGACAAGAGACCCAGTACTTC

D: NA
size: NA
J: TRBJ2-7
V: TRBV6-5
CDR3: CASTGLNEQYF
DNA: TGTGCCAGCACAGGGCTGAACGAGCAGTACTTC